Listed below are T cell receptor beta chains from one sample, sequenced in a study of response to subunit inactivated influenza vaccine. TCRdb used MiXCR to reprocess the RT-PCR reads, holding one entry per CDR3 protein. The top ten hold 8.5% to 14% of the sample, which has 500,000 to 600,000 distinct CDR3 sequences, 12% to 15% seen once. Sequenced here: PBMCs from blood, sampled approximately 13 days after vaccination. Receptors originate from a man aged 45-65 years who received an inactivated influenza vaccine. The CDR3 runs from the conserved cysteine through the conserved F or W. A D gene is named only where the DNA matches it firmly. The size field is filled for only some rows; it gives once, few, many or a size class.

TRBV5-5	few	-	TRBJ1-1	CASSFSSDRGAFF	TGTGCCAGCAGCTTCTCCTCCGACCGGGGGGCTTTCTTT
TRBV7-9	-	-	TRBJ2-3	CASSSDLRGHLSRTQYF	TGTGCCAGCAGTTCCGACCTTCGGGGGCATCTTAGTCGCACGCAGTATTTT
TRBV9	few	TRBD1	TRBJ2-3	CASSVGTGISTDTQYF	TGTGCCAGCAGCGTAGGGACAGGGATTAGCACAGATACGCAGTATTTT
TRBV20-1	-	TRBD1	TRBJ1-5	CSASRQGDQPQHF	TGCAGTGCTTCAAGACAGGGCGATCAGCCCCAGCATTTT
TRBV4-1	-	TRBD1	TRBJ1-4	CASSQLPDRGARLFF	TGCGCCAGCAGCCAACTCCCCGACAGGGGGGCGCGACTGTTTTTT
TRBV6-4	-	-	TRBJ2-1	CASSDSHRIGTEQFF	TGTGCCAGCAGTGACAGCCACCGTATAGGAACTGAGCAGTTCTTC
TRBV30	few	TRBD1	TRBJ1-2	CAWSPGQGSYGYTF	TGTGCCTGGAGCCCGGGACAGGGGAGCTATGGCTACACCTTC
TRBV5-1	-	TRBD2	TRBJ2-5	CASSFNPSGGEETQYF	TGCGCCAGCAGCTTTAATCCTAGCGGGGGAGAAGAGACCCAGTACTTC
TRBV12-3/TRBV12-4	-	-	TRBJ2-2	CASSLGVLAASGELFF	TGTGCCAGCAGTTTAGGTGTTTTGGCAGCATCCGGGGAGCTGTTTTTT
TRBV28	few	-	TRBJ2-1	CASSFPLAHNEQFF	TGTGCCAGCAGTTTCCCACTAGCCCACAATGAGCAGTTCTTC
TRBV20-1	-	TRBD2	TRBJ2-7	CSASGTSGYEQYF	TGCAGTGCCTCCGGGACTAGCGGCTACGAGCAGTACTTC
TRBV7-2	few	TRBD2	TRBJ2-3	CASSPRTSGSRTQYF	TGTGCCAGCAGCCCCAGGACTAGCGGGAGTCGTACGCAGTATTTT
TRBV7-9	few	-	TRBJ2-7	CASSLADGYEQYF	TGTGCCAGCAGCTTAGCTGACGGATACGAGCAGTACTTC
TRBV5-1	-	-	TRBJ1-6	CASSIIDNSPLHF	TGCGCCAGCAGCATAATAGATAATTCACCCCTCCACTTT
TRBV28	-	-	TRBJ1-4	CASSTGRAREKLFF	TGTGCCAGCTCTACAGGGAGAGCAAGAGAAAAACTGTTTTTT
TRBV20-1	few	TRBD2	TRBJ2-7	CSAIPSGGLPTYEQYF	TGCAGTGCTATACCTAGCGGGGGTCTTCCGACCTACGAGCAGTACTTC
TRBV27	-	TRBD1	TRBJ2-7	CASRKPGQSYEQYF	TGTGCCAGCAGAAAACCGGGACAGAGTTACGAGCAGTACTTC
TRBV20-1	-	TRBD1	TRBJ1-2	CSAEDRERGYTF	TGCAGTGCGGAGGACAGGGAAAGAGGCTACACCTTC
TRBV7-2	few	-	TRBJ2-3	CASSFRQLSTDTQYF	TGTGCCAGCAGCTTTCGACAGCTGAGCACAGATACGCAGTATTTT
TRBV7-9	-	TRBD2	TRBJ2-7	CASRRDGTSGSYEQYF	TGTGCCAGCAGGCGAGACGGGACTAGCGGATCCTACGAGCAGTACTTC
TRBV24-1	many	TRBD1	TRBJ2-1	CATSEFRLTGGNEQFF	TGTGCCACCAGTGAATTCCGACTCACAGGGGGCAATGAGCAGTTCTTC
TRBV19	many	TRBD1	TRBJ2-3	CASSIGQATDTQYF	TGTGCCAGTAGTATCGGACAGGCGACAGATACGCAGTATTTT
TRBV7-2	few	TRBD2	TRBJ2-1	CASSRGLAGDDEQFF	TGTGCCAGCAGCCGCGGACTAGCGGGAGATGATGAGCAGTTCTTC
TRBV5-5	-	-	TRBJ2-1	CASSSDIGGYNEQFF	TGTGCCAGCAGCTCCGACATCGGGGGTTACAATGAGCAGTTCTTC
TRBV6-1	-	-	TRBJ2-5	CASSHSRPPGETQYF	TGTGCCAGCAGTCATTCCCGTCCTCCGGGGGAGACCCAGTACTTC
TRBV4-1	few	-	TRBJ1-2	CASSPDHGGGGNYGYTF	TGCGCCAGCAGCCCGGATCATGGTGGGGGAGGAAACTATGGCTACACCTTC
TRBV6-5	-	-	TRBJ1-5	CASSYSAGAGIGNQPQHF	TGTGCCAGCAGTTACTCGGCGGGGGCAGGGATAGGCAATCAGCCCCAGCATTTT
TRBV20-1	many	-	TRBJ2-1	CSARGLANSYNEQFF	TGCAGTGCTAGAGGGCTAGCCAACTCCTACAATGAGCAGTTCTTC
TRBV6-1	-	-	TRBJ2-2	CASTKVLGTGELFF	TGTGCCAGCACCAAAGTGCTGGGCACCGGGGAGCTGTTTTTT
TRBV5-1	many	TRBD1	TRBJ2-3	CASSTQGAYTTDTQYF	TGCGCCAGCAGCACACAGGGGGCGTACACGACAGATACGCAGTATTTT
TRBV20-1	few	-	TRBJ2-6	CSAKKSIGANVLTF	TGCAGTGCCAAGAAAAGTATCGGGGCCAACGTCCTGACTTTC
TRBV5-1	-	-	TRBJ2-3	CASSQQGSGTDTQYF	TGCGCCAGCAGCCAACAGGGATCGGGCACAGATACGCAGTATTTT